Below are 5 T cell receptor beta chains sequenced from a single sample in a study of T-cell memory formation after mild COVID-19. TCRdb re-called the 5' RACE reads with MiXCR, one entry per CDR3 protein. This table holds roughly 150,000 distinct CDR3 sequences, roughly 15% found once. The sequenced sample consisted of PBMCs or a T cell subset sorted from them (not recorded which). These receptors were taken from an adult woman who had mild COVID-19 (a few samples of this study predate the infection). Cell type and time point are not known.

This clonotype appeared a few times. The chain combines TRBV27 with TRBJ2-3; D might be TRBD2 (6 bases). CDR3 length: 13 residues. The germline V and J ends were trimmed by 7 bases and 6 bases, with 14 bases remaining between them. Germline V gene data show CDR1 as MNHEY and CDR2 as SMNVEV (reference sequence). CDR3 region: CASKVGGVDTQYF. CDR3 DNA sequence: TGTGCCAGCAAGGTCGGGGGTGTTGATACGCAGTATTTT.

This sequence joins TRBV4-2 and TRBJ2-1; tentatively, D is TRBD1 (6 bases). Trimming shortened V by 0 bases and J by 1 base, and 7 bases separated the two germline ends. The CDR3 runs to 15 residues. Germline V gene lookup returns CDR1 LGHNA and CDR2 YNFKEQ. The CDR3 DNA is TGTGCCAGCAGCCAAGATACAGGGTCCTACAATGAGCAGTTCTTC. Amino acids: CASSQDTGSYNEQFF.

The chain couples TRBV20-1 to TRBJ1-5; the match to TRBD1 covers 9 bases. The junction had 2 bases not matched to a gene; V was cut back by 0 bases and J by 2 bases. The CDR3 extends over 15 amino acids. Per germline, CDR1 DFQATT and CDR2 SNEGSKA (reference sequence). DNA of the CDR3: TGCAGTGCTAGAGATAGGACAGGGGGCAATCAGCCCCAGCATTTT. Its translation is CSARDRTGGNQPQHF.

Remarks on this clonotype: A read error may explain this, as a much larger clone is one base away. CDR3 region: CASSHAGGTQYF. CDR3 coding DNA: TGTGCCAGCAGCCACGCTGGGGGGACACAGTACTTC. The chain recombines TRBV3-1 with TRBJ2-7, with D perhaps TRBD1 or TRBD2 (6 bases each). With 3 bases removed from V and 10 bases from J, the gap between germline ends came to 13 bases. The CDR3 covers 12 residues. CDR1 and CDR2 (germline): LGHDT, YNNKEL (reference sequence).

The chain is built from TRBV4-2 and TRBJ1-6; 9 bases align to TRBD1. The J segment lost 7 bases and the V segment lost 0 bases, leaving 4 bases of the junction unmatched. Germline loops: CDR1 LGHNA, CDR2 YNFKEQ. The CDR3 sequence is 16 residues long. The CDR3 DNA is TGTGCCAGCAGCCAAGAAGGTGGGACAGGGAATTCACCCCTCCACTTT. It is translated as CASSQEGGTGNSPLHF.